Following are 12 T cell receptor beta chains from one sample sequenced in a study of CXCR3-negative and CXCR3-positive naive CD8 T cells. Study-wide results and caveats: For CXCR3-positive naive cells, TRB CDR3s were more hydrophobic than those of CXCR3-negative naive cells.

It was by 5' RACE with UMI labels that the TRB cDNA libraries were prepared. After re-calling the 5' RACE reads, TCRdb lists one entry per CDR3 protein, DNA absent. The sample table includes approximately 59,000 distinct CDR3 sequences. The antigens these receptors bind are not known. Sequencing used naive CXCR3+ CD8+ T cells from blood. Noted subset: CD45RO-CCR7+CD27+CD95- naive CD8+ T cells expressing CXCR3 (TNR3+). Every receptor here comes from a human donor in good health. Some clones in this sample may be carry-over from other donors' samples.

The rearrangement links TRBV2 to TRBJ2-1; TCRdb proposes TRBD2, but this gene call is untestable without DNA. The germline gives CDR1 SNHLY, CDR2 FYNNEI. This CDR3 spans 14 amino acids. This CDR3 reads CASSEGGLYNEQFF.

The chain uses TRBV5-1 and TRBJ2-7; TCRdb selects TRBD2, and the lack of DNA leaves this call unchecked. CDR3 size: 15 residues. CDR1 is SGHRS, CDR2 YFSETQ, per germline. The CDR3 loop is CASSFSGGGYYEQYF.

V usage is TRBV29-1 and J usage is TRBJ1-1; as DNA is missing, the TRBD1 call by TCRdb cannot be tested. This CDR3 region has 13 residues. CDR1 and CDR2 (germline): SQVTM, ANQGSEA. The CDR3 is CSVEVGRRTEAFF.

The CDR3 spells CSVEDGGGTEAFF. V and J are TRBV29-1 and TRBJ1-1; TCRdb returns TRBD1, unconfirmable since there is no DNA. Germline CDR1 SQVTM, CDR2 ANQGSEA. The CDR3 spans 13 residues.

This rearrangement joins TRBV29-1 to TRBJ1-1; TCRdb proposes TRBD1, but this gene call is untestable without DNA. The CDR3 consists of 13 residues. The germline V gene has CDR1 SQVTM and CDR2 ANQGSEA. CDR3: CSVEAGGTAEAFF.

The genes are TRBV6-2 or TRBV6-3 and TRBJ2-1. The germline V gene encodes CDR1 MNHEY and CDR2 SVGEGT. This CDR3 has 15 residues. This CDR3 is CASSYDFGSYNEQFF.

The gene calls are TRBV29-1 and TRBJ2-1; TCRdb selects TRBD1, and the lack of DNA leaves this call unchecked. In germline, CDR1 is SQVTM, CDR2 ANQGSEA. CDR3 length: 13 residues. CDR3: CSVLRAYYNEQFF.

V is TRBV5-5 and J is TRBJ2-7; TCRdb calls TRBD1, which cannot be checked without DNA. Per the germline V gene, CDR1 is SGHKS and CDR2 is YYEKEE (reference sequence). The CDR3 is made up of 14 amino acids. The CDR3 loop is CASRGGQGAYEQYF.

The J gene is TRBJ2-3, the V gene TRBV13; TCRdb's D gene call, TRBD2, goes unchecked for lack of DNA. The germline gives CDR1 PRHDT, CDR2 FYEKMQ (reference sequence). The CDR3 contains 16 residues. CDR3 amino acids: CASSSSWTSGGYTQYF.

V and J are TRBV9 and TRBJ2-7; TCRdb's D gene call, TRBD1, goes unchecked for lack of DNA. Germline values: CDR1 SGDLS, CDR2 YYNGEE. CDR3 length: 12 amino acids. The CDR3 protein is CASSPPTYEQYF.

The chain recombines TRBV7-2 with TRBJ2-7. The germline V gene has CDR1 SGHTA and CDR2 FQGNSA. The CDR3 has 15 amino acids. The CDR3 sequence is CASSVGFDFTYEQYF.

The chain recombines TRBV28 with TRBJ2-7; no DNA is available, so the TRBD1 call from TCRdb remains unchecked. This CDR3 region has 15 residues. Germline V lookup: CDR1 MDHEN, CDR2 SYDVKM. CDR3: CASSLTGGLSHEQYF.